The 12 T cell receptor beta chains below all came from one sample that was sequenced in a study of low-dose radiotherapy and immunotherapy resistance in tumors. Time point of the sample: before trial treatment. Priming of first-strand cDNA relied on TRAV- and TRBV-specific primers (covering alpha and beta chains). With a constant-region primer and a V-primer adapter, TCRs were subjected to roughly 20 PCR cycles of amplification. TCRdb processed the reads anew with MiXCR; each CDR3 protein has one entry. The table shows about 82,000 distinct CDR3 sequences, with around 18% occurring only once. Sequencing was performed on PBMCs, taken before treatment. These receptors originate from a male donor with prostate cancer.

The chain uses TRBV7-3 and TRBJ2-1; D may be TRBD1 (6 bases). Germline loops: CDR1 SGHTA, CDR2 FQGTGA. Trimming stripped 5 bases from V and 10 bases from J, with 18 bases between. The CDR3 covers 14 residues. The CDR3 bases are TGTGCCAGCAGCCGAGAGGGGGTAGCTACAGAGCAGTTCTTC. Translation: CASSREGVATEQFF.

This clonotype was seen at least ten times. The rearrangement uses TRBV7-2 and TRBJ2-3; 9 nucleotides align to TRBD2. Germline assignment: CDR1 SGHTA and CDR2 FQGNSA. This CDR3 contains 16 residues. With V trimmed by 3 bases and J by 3 bases, 7 bases remained unmatched. The DNA for the CDR3 is TGTGCCAGCAGCTTGAGGCGGGGGGGCGTGACAGATACGCAGTATTTT. Translating it yields CASSLRRGGVTDTQYF.

This clonotype was seen at least ten times. The chain uses TRBV4-2 and TRBJ2-1; 11 bases fit TRBD2. The V and J ends lost 0 bases and 12 bases, in that order; junction bases with no gene match: 7. Looked up from germline, CDR1 is LGHNA and CDR2 is YNFKEQ. The CDR3 loop spans 15 amino acids. The CDR3 loop is CASSQDIAGGGLQFF. For the CDR3, the DNA is TGTGCCAGCAGCCAAGATATAGCGGGGGGGGGACTGCAGTTCTTC.

CDR3 residues: CASSGGRPRFGYTF. The CDR3 region has the DNA TGCGCCAGCAGTGGGGGGAGGCCCCGGTTTGGCTACACCTTC. V usage is TRBV10-2 and J usage is TRBJ1-2; perhaps TRBD1 as D (5 bases). The V end was cut by 4 bases, the J end by 7 bases, with 16 bases between. Germline CDR1 is WSHSY and CDR2 is SAAADI. The CDR3 runs to 14 residues.

This clonotype was seen many times. The rearrangement joins TRBV5-1 to TRBJ2-5, with D unclear. The CDR3 loop spans 14 amino acids. Trimming stripped 4 bases from V and 5 bases from J, with 15 bases between. The germline CDR1 and CDR2 sequences are SGHRS and YFSETQ. The CDR3 protein is CASSPRTLRETQYF. CDR3 nucleotide sequence: TGCGCCAGCAGCCCTCGGACCCTTAGGGAGACCCAGTACTTC. The complete variable domain, with remaining parts taken from reference TRBV5-1 and TRBJ2-5, reads KAGVTQTPRYLIKTRGQQVTLSCSPISGHRSVSWYQQTPGQGLQFLFEYFSETQRNKGNFPGRFSGRQFSNSRSEMNVSTLELGDSALYLCASSPRTLRETQYFGPGTRLLVL.

Comment on this clonotype: This sequence is one base from a far larger clone and is likely a read error. This rearrangement joins TRBV6-1 to TRBJ2-1; D may be TRBD1 (5 bases). The CDR3 is made up of 13 amino acids. Germline CDR1 is MNHNS and CDR2 is SASEGT. Trimming pared 6 bases from V and 10 bases from J, leaving 16 bases between. CDR3 sequence (DNA): TGTGCCAGCAGCGGCCAGGGCACCTACGAGCAGTTCTTC. Protein: CASSGQGTYEQFF.

This clonotype was seen at least ten times. The chain couples TRBV12-3 or TRBV12-4 to TRBJ1-5; perhaps TRBD1 as D (5 bases). The CDR3 spans 16 residues. V was shortened by 6 bases and J by 7 bases, with 22 bases between the two germline ends. CDR3 amino acids: CASSPGGGRSWQPQHF. The CDR3 coding sequence is TGTGCCAGCAGCCCCGGGGGAGGGCGGAGTTGGCAGCCCCAGCATTTT.

This clonotype was seen repeatedly, ten times or more. The V call is TRBV7-2, the J call TRBJ2-2; 11 bases agree with TRBD1. CDR3 length: 15 residues. Trimming cost V 3 bases and J 6 bases; bases outside gene matches: 3. Germline CDR1 is SGHTA and CDR2 is FQGNSA. Written as DNA, the CDR3 is TGTGCCAGCAGCTTCCGGACAGGGGGCTCCGGGGAGCTGTTTTTT. Residues: CASSFRTGGSGELFF. The full variable domain, rest sourced from reference TRBV7-2 and TRBJ2-2, is GAGVSQSPSNKVTEKGKDVELRCDPISGHTALYWYRQSLGQGLEFLIYFQGNSAPDKSGLPSDRFSAERTGGSVSTLTIQRTQQEDSAVYLCASSFRTGGSGELFFGEGSRLTVL.

There are many counts of this clonotype. The genes are TRBV5-1 and TRBJ2-1; 9 bases fit TRBD1. The CDR3 extends over 16 amino acids. Germline trimming cut 4 bases from V and 7 bases from J; bases unmatched to any gene: 12. In germline, CDR1 is SGHRS, CDR2 YFSETQ. The CDR3 DNA sequence: TGCGCCAGCAGCGGGGAGGTACAGGGGGCGTGGAATGAGCAGTTCTTC. Amino acids: CASSGEVQGAWNEQFF. Looking up the rest from reference TRBV5-1 and TRBJ2-1 gives the full variable domain: KAGVTQTPRYLIKTRGQQVTLSCSPISGHRSVSWYQQTPGQGLQFLFEYFSETQRNKGNFPGRFSGRQFSNSRSEMNVSTLELGDSALYLCASSGEVQGAWNEQFFGPGTRLTVL.

This clonotype was recorded many times. The CDR3 loop is CASSRNQDRANEQYF. The CDR3 DNA reads TGTGCCAGCAGTCGAAACCAGGACAGGGCGAACGAGCAGTACTTC. This chain uses TRBV6-6 with TRBJ2-7; 8 bases fit TRBD1. Germline trimming cut 5 bases from V and 5 bases from J; bases unmatched to any gene: 11. This CDR3 is built from 15 residues. The V gene's germline CDR1 is MNHNY and CDR2 SVGAGI (reference sequence).

Many counts were recorded for this clonotype. This sequence joins TRBV14 and TRBJ1-1, with unresolved D. The V end lost 2 bases, the J end lost 7 bases, and 11 bases lay between the germline ends. The germline V gene has CDR1 SGHDN and CDR2 FVKESK. The CDR3 spans 13 residues. CDR3 nucleotide sequence: TGTGCCAGCAGCCAAATCCAGACTAGTGAAGCTTTCTTT. Protein sequence: CASSQIQTSEAFF.

The chain recombines TRBV20-1 with TRBJ2-5; TRBD2 matches at 12 bases. The germline CDR1 and CDR2 sequences are DFQATT and SNEGSKA (reference sequence). The CDR3 contains 14 residues. J gave up 5 bases and V 7 bases, and 8 bases lay outside the gene matches. The CDR3 reads CSGGLAGSRETQYF. DNA for the CDR3: TGCAGTGGGGGACTAGCGGGTTCCCGGGAGACCCAGTACTTC.